This T cell receptor beta chain was sequenced during a study of T cells in Graves' hyperthyroidism and ophthalmopathy. Notes on the study in general: The model foresaw ophthalmopathy a median approximately 6.3 months prior to onset.

Trimming removed 2 bases at V and 5 bases at J, with 7 bases between. The CDR3 runs to 13 residues. Germline V lookup: CDR1 SGHRS, CDR2 YFSETQ. RNA transcripts provided the source from which TCR beta CDR3 regions were amplified. First-round RT-PCR of the TCR CDR3 relied on the HTBI primer set. In TCRdb, the multiplex PCR reads were re-called with MiXCR into one record per CDR3 protein. The sample yields about 180,000 distinct CDR3 sequences, 17% seen once. This clonotype was seen many times. Its target is not known. V is TRBV5-1 and J is TRBJ1-4; D ambiguous. Specimen: blood. This TCR was sampled from a woman between 50 and 59 years old with Graves' hyperthyroidism. DNA of the CDR3: TGCGCCAGCAGCTTAGGGCCGAATGAAAAACTGTTTTTT. Translated, it gives CASSLGPNEKLFF.